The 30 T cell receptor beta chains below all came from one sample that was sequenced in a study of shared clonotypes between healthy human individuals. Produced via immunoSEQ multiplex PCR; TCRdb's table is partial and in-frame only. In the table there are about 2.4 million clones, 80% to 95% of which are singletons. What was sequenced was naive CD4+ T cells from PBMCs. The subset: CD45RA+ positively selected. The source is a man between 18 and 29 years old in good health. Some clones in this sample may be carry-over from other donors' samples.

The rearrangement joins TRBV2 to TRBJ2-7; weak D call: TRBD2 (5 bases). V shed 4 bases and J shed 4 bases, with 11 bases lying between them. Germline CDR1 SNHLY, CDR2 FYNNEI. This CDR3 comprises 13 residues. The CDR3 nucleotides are TGTGCCAGCAGTGTAAGCGGCCAATACGAGCAGTACTTC. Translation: CASSVSGQYEQYF.

Written as DNA, the CDR3 is TGTGCCAGCAGCTTGGCTTTAACAGGGACGTACCAAGAGACCCAGTACTTC. Encoded protein: CASSLALTGTYQETQYF. This rearrangement joins TRBV5-6 to TRBJ2-5; D is possibly TRBD1 (6 bases). V was clipped by 0 bases and J by 0 bases, with 15 bases between them. From germline, CDR1 is SGHDT and CDR2 YYEEEE. This CDR3 contains 17 residues.

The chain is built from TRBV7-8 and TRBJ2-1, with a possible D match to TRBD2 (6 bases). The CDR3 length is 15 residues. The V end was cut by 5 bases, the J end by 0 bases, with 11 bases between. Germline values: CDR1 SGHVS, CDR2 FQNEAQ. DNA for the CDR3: TGTGCCAGCAGCCCAGATAGCGGCTCCTACAATGAGCAGTTCTTC. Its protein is CASSPDSGSYNEQFF.

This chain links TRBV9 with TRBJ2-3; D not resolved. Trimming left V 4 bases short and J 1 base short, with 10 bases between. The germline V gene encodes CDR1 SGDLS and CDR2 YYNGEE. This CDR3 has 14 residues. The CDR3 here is CASSSTPGTDTQYF. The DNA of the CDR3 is TGTGCCAGCAGCTCAACACCGGGCACAGATACGCAGTATTTT.

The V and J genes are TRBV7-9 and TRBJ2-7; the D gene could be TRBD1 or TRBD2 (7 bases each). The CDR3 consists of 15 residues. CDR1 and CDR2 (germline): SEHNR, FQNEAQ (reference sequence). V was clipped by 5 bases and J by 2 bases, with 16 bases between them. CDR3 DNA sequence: TGTGCCAGCAGCCTCCAGGGGGGGCCCGCCTACGAGCAGTACTTC. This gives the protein CASSLQGGPAYEQYF.

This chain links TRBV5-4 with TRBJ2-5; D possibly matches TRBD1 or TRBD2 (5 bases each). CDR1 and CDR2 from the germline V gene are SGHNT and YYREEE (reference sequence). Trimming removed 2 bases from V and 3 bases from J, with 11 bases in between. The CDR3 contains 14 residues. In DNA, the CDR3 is TGTGCCAGCAGCTTTGCAGGGACCGAAGAGACCCAGTACTTC. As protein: CASSFAGTEETQYF.

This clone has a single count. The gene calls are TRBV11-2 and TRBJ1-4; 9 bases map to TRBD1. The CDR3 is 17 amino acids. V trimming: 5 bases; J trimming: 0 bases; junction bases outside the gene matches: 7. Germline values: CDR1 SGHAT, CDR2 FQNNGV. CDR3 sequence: CASSPGTGLATNEKLFF. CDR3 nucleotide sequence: TGTGCCAGCAGCCCGGGGACAGGGCTCGCAACTAATGAAAAACTGTTTTTT.

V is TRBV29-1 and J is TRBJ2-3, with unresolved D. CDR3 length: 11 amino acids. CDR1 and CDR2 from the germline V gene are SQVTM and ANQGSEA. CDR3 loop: CGSPATDTQYF. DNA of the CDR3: TGCGGGTCCCCCGCCACAGATACGCAGTATTTT.

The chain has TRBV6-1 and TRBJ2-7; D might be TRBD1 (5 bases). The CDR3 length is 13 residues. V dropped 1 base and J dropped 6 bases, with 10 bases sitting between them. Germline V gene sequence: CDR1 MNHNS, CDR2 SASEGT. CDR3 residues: CASSEVGLGEQYF. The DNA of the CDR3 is TGTGCCAGCAGTGAAGTGGGGCTTGGCGAGCAGTACTTC.

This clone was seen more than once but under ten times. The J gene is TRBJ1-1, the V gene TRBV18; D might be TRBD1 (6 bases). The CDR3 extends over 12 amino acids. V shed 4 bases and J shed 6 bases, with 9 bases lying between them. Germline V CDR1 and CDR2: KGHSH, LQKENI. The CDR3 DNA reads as TGTGCCAGCTCACTGAGGGGGGCTGAAGCTTTCTTT. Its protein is CASSLRGAEAFF.

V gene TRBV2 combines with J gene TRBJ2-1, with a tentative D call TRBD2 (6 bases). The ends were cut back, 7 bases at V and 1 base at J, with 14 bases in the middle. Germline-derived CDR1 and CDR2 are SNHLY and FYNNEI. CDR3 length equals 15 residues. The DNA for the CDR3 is TGTGCCAGCACCGAGCGGGCCACTTCCTACAATGAGCAGTTCTTC. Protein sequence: CASTERATSYNEQFF.

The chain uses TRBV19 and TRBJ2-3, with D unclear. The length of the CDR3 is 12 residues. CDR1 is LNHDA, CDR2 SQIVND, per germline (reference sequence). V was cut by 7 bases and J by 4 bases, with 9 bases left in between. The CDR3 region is CASTGRADTQYF. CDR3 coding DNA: TGTGCCAGTACGGGCAGAGCAGATACGCAGTATTTT.

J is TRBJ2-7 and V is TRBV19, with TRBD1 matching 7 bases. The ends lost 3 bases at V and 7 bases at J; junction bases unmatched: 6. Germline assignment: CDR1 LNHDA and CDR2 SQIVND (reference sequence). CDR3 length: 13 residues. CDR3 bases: TGTGCCAGTAGTATCGACAGGGTCGGGGAGCAGTACTTC. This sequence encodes CASSIDRVGEQYF.

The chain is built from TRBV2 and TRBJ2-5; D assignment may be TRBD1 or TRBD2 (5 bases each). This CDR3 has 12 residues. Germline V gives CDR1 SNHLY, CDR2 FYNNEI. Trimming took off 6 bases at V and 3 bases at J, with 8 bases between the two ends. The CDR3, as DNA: TGTGCCAGCAGGGGGGACGAAGAGACCCAGTACTTC. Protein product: CASRGDEETQYF.

CDR3 in DNA: TGTGCCAGCAGCATCCGGGACAGGGGTGCCTTTGATACGCAGTATTTT. Translation gives CASSIRDRGAFDTQYF. The chain links TRBV7-9 to TRBJ2-3, with TRBD1 identical over 10 bases. V shed 5 bases, J shed 6 bases, and the junction held 11 bases outside the gene matches. Germline V lookup: CDR1 SEHNR, CDR2 FQNEAQ (reference sequence). The CDR3 sequence is 16 residues long.

The CDR3 DNA is TGTGCCAGCAGCCGGCGGACAGGGGTTGGCAATCAGCCCCAGCATTTT. This codes for CASSRRTGVGNQPQHF. The chain uses TRBV5-8 and TRBJ1-5; 9 nucleotides match TRBD1. The CDR3 runs 16 residues. Trimming took 4 bases from V and 2 from J; bases not matched to a gene: 7. Germline assignment: CDR1 SGHTS and CDR2 YDEGEE.

CDR3 sequence: CASSGVRSSYNEQFF. For the CDR3, the DNA is TGTGCCAGCAGTGGAGTCCGTAGCTCCTACAATGAGCAGTTCTTC. The rearrangement joins TRBV2 to TRBJ2-1; no reliable D call. Germline CDR1 SNHLY, CDR2 FYNNEI. Trimming shortened V by 4 bases and J by 0 bases, and 10 bases separated the two germline ends. The CDR3 is 15 amino acids.

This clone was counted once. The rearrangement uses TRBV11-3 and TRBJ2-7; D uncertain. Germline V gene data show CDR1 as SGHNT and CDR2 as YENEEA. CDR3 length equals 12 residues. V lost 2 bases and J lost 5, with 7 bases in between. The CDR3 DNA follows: TGTGCCAGCAGCTTAAGAAGGAACGAGCAGTACTTC. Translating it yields CASSLRRNEQYF.

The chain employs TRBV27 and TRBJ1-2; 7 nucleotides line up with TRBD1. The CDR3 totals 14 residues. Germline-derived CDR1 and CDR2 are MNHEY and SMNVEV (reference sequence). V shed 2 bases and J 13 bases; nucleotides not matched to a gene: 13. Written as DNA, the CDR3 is TGTGCCAGCAGTTTAAACAGGGGAGTGTTGAGCTGCACCTTC. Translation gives CASSLNRGVLSCTF.

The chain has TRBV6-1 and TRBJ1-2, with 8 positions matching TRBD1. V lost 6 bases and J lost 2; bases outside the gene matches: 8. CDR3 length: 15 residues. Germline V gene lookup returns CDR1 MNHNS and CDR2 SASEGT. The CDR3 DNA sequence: TGTGCCAGCAGGACCTACAGGGGGGGGAACTATGGCTACACCTTC. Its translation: CASRTYRGGNYGYTF.

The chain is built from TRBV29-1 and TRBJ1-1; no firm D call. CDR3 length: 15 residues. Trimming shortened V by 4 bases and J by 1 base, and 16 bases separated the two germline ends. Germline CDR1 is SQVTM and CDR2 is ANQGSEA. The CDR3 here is CSVGHKLRANTEAFF. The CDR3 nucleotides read TGCAGCGTTGGACATAAGCTAAGGGCGAACACTGAAGCTTTCTTT.

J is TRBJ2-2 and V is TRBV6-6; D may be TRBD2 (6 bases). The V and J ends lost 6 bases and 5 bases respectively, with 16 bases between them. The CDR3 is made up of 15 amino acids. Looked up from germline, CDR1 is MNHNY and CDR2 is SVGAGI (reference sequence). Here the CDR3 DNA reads TGTGCCAGCAGACCGGGACTCCAGACGACCGGGGAGCTGTTTTTT. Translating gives CASRPGLQTTGELFF.

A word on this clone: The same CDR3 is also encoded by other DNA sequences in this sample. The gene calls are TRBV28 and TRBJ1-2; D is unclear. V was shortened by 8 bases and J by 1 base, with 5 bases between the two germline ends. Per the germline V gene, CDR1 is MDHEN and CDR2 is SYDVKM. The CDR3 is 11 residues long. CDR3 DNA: TGTGCCAGCGGAAGTAACTATGGCTACACCTTC. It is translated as CASGSNYGYTF.

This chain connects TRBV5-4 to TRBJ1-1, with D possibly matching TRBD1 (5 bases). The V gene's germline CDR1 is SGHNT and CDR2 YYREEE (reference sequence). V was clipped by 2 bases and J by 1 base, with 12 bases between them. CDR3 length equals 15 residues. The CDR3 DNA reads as TGTGCCAGCAGCTTATTTTCAGGGCAGAACACTGAAGCTTTCTTT. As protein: CASSLFSGQNTEAFF.

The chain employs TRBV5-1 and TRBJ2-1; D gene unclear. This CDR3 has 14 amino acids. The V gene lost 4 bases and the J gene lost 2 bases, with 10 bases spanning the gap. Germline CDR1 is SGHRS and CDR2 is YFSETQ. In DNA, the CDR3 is TGCGCCAGCAGCCCTAGGCAAACCTACAATGAGCAGTTCTTC. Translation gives CASSPRQTYNEQFF.

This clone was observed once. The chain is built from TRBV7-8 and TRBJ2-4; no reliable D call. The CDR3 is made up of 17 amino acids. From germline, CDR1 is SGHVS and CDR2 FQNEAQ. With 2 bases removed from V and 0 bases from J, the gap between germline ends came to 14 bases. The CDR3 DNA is TGTGCCAGCAGCTTAAGCCCCTTCAGGATAGCCAAAAACATTCAGTACTTC. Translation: CASSLSPFRIAKNIQYF.

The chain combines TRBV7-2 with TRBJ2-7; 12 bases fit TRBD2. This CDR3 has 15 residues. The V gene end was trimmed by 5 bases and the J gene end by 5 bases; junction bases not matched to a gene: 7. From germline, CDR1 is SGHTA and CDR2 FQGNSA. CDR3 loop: CASSIGLAGINEQYF. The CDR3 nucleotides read TGTGCCAGCAGCATCGGACTAGCGGGAATAAACGAGCAGTACTTC.

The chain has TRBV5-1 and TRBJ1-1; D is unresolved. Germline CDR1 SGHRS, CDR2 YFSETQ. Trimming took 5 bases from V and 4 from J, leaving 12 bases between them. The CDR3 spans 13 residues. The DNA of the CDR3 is TGCGCCAGCAGATCCGGTTCGAGCACTGAAGCTTTCTTT. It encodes CASRSGSSTEAFF.

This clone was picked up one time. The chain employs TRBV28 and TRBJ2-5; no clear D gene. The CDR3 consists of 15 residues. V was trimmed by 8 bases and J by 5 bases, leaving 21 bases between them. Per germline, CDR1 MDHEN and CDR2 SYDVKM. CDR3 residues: CASAPPFKLAETQYF. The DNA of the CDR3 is TGTGCCAGCGCCCCGCCGTTCAAGCTCGCCGAGACCCAGTACTTC.

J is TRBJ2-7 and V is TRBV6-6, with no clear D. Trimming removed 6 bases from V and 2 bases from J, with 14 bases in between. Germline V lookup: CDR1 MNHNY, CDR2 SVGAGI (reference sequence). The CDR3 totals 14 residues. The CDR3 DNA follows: TGTGCCAGCAGCCCCCCCGACGGTACCTACGAGCAGTACTTC. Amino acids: CASSPPDGTYEQYF.